The clone carrying this T cell receptor (beta chain) showed up just once. The data derive from a study of OX40 agonist ivuxolimab in advanced cancers. At the level of the study: Patients took ivuxolimab, an agonistic anti-OX40 (CD134) antibody.

Profiled with immunoSEQ multiplex PCR; TCRdb holds only in-frame clones, not every one. The sample has tens of thousands of clones, about nine tenths seen once. The CDR3 contains 14 residues. The V end lost 4 bases, the J end lost 6 bases, and 12 bases lay between the germline ends. The V gene's germline CDR1 is SNHLY and CDR2 FYNNEI. The sequenced sample was CD4+ or CD8+ T cells sorted from blood, obtained in a trial of the OX40 agonist ivuxolimab. The rearrangement joins TRBV2 to TRBJ2-2; D is possibly TRBD1 (5 bases). The source is an adult with an advanced solid tumor such as melanoma, head and neck, liver or kidney cancer. The CDR3 nucleotides read TGTGCCAGCAGTGTTCAGGGTACGGCCGGGGAGCTGTTTTTT. Translated: CASSVQGTAGELFF.